This TCR beta chain was sequenced in a study of tumor-infiltrating lymphocytes in primary liver carcinoma. The CDR3 length is 12 residues, termini included. TCR beta cDNA was reverse-transcribed from 500 to 550 ng of total RNA. The reaction used a constant-region primer and ProtoScript II reverse transcriptase. ARM-PCR, slightly modified, supplied the TCR beta libraries through three nested multiplex PCR rounds. Amplification in the first two PCR rounds was performed using TRBV1-TRBV30 forward primers and a C-beta reverse primer for roughly 10 cycles each. MiXCR, run by TCRdb on the multiplex PCR reads, gives a single entry per CDR3 protein. The sample carries 20,000 to 30,000 distinct CDR3 sequences, over 65% recorded once. With regard to this clonotype: This CDR3 is missing its conserved last phenylalanine or tryptophan, likely due to a read error. The limits of the CDR3 on the DNA are not certain, so only TCRdb's listed CDR3 is given.

The roughly 19-33 mg bulk tissue piece was not sorted before simultaneous RNA and DNA extraction. The sequence came from a man aged 35 to 55 with primary liver carcinoma and hepatitis B virus infection. Sequencing was done on a sample of liver tumor tissue from sampling region 3. Subset here: tumor region T3, left-lateral pole. The chain links TRBV12-3 or TRBV12-4 to TRBJ1-6. Here the CDR3 reads CASSLKNSPLLL.